The TCR beta chain described here comes from a study of identical twins. General study findings and limits: Beta out-of-frame twin sharing showed a weaker excess. Instead of following the same donors, the conclusions were based on cross-sectional statistical analysis.

TCRdb reanalysed the 5' RACE reads using MiXCR and keeps one entry per CDR3 protein. The data contain under 900,000 distinct CDR3 sequences, roughly an eighth of them seen just once; the ten biggest clones take up around 1.6%. In the case of this clonotype: Its matching antigen is unknown.

The sample was also linked to a second study, of yellow fever vaccine responses in identical twins. From that second work: Convergence reportedly seemed to mark part of the twins' vaccine T cell response, with personalization marking the rest.

The receptor was isolated from a woman aged 18-29 years in good health. Sequenced: PBMCs.

CDR3 protein: CASIRGDTPNTGELFF. The CDR3 nucleotides read TGTGCCAGCATCAGGGGGGATACACCGAACACCGGGGAGCTGTTTTTT. The chain couples TRBV28 to TRBJ2-2; D possibly corresponds to TRBD1 (7 bases). The CDR3 spans 16 residues. CDR1 is MDHEN, CDR2 SYDVKM, per germline. V lost 7 bases and J lost 0, with 15 bases in between.